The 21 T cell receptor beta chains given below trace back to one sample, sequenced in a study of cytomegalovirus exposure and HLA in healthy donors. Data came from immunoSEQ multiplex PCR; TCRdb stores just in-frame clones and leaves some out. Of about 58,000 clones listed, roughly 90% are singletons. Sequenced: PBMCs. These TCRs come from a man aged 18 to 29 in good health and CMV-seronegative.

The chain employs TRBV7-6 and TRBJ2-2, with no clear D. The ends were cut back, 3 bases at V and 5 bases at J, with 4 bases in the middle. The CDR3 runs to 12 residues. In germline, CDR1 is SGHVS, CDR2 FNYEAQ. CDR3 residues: CASSFSTGELFF. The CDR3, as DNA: TGTGCCAGCAGCTTTTCGACCGGGGAGCTGTTTTTT.

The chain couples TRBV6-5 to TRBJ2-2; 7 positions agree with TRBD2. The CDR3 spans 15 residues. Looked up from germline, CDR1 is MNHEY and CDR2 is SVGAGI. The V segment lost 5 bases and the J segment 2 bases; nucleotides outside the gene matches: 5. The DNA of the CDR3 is TGTGCCAGCAGTAAAGGACTAGACAACACCGGGGAGCTGTTTTTT. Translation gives CASSKGLDNTGELFF.

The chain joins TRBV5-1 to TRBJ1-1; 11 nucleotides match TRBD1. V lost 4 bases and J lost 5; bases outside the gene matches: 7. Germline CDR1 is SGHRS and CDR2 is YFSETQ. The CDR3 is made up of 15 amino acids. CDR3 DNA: TGCGCCAGCAGCCCAGGACAGGGGGCTGGTACTGAAGCTTTCTTT. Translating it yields CASSPGQGAGTEAFF.

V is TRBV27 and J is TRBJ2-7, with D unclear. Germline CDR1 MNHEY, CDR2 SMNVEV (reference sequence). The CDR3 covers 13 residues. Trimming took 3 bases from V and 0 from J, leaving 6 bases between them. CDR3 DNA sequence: TGTGCCAGCAGTTTGATGAGCTCCTACGAGCAGTACTTC. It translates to CASSLMSSYEQYF.

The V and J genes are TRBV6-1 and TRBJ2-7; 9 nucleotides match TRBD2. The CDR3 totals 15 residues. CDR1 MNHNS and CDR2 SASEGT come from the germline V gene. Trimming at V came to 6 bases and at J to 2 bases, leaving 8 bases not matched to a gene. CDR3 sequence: CASRGGTSRTYEQYF. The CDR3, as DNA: TGTGCCAGCAGGGGGGGGACTAGCAGGACCTACGAGCAGTACTTC.

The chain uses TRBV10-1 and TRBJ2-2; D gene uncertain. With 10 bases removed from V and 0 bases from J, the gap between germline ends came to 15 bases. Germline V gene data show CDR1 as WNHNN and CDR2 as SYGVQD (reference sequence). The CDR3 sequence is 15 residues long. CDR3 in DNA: TGCGCCAAAACAACCCTCGTGGCGAACACCGGGGAGCTGTTTTTT. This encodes CAKTTLVANTGELFF.

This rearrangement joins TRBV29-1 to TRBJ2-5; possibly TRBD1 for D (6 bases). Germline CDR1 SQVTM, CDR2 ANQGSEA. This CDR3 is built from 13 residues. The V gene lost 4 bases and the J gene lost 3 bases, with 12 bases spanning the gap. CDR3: CSVGAGVEETQYF. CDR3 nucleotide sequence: TGCAGCGTTGGTGCAGGGGTAGAAGAGACCCAGTACTTC.

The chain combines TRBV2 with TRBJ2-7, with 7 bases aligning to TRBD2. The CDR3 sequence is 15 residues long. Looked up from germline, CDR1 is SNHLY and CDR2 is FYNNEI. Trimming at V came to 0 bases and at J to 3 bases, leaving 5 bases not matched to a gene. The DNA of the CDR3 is TGTGCCAGCAGTGAAGCGCATCCTAGCGGCTACGAGCAGTACTTC. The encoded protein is CASSEAHPSGYEQYF.

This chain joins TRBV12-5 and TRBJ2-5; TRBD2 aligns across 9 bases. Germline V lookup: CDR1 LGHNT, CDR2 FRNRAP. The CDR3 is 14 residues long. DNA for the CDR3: TGTGCCTACCACCACCTAGCGGGAAAAGAGACCCAGTACTTC. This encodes CAYHHLAGKETQYF.

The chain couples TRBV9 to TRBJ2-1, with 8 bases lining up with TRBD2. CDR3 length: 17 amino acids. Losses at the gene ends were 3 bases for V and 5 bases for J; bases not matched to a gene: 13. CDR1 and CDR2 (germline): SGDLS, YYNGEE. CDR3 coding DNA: TGTGCCAGCAGCGCCAGACCCCCGGGACTAGGGAACAATGAGCAGTTCTTC. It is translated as CASSARPPGLGNNEQFF.

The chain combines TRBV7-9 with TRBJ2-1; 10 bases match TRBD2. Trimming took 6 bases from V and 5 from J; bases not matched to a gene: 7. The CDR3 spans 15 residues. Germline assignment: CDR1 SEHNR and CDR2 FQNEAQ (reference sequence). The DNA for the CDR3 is TGTGCCAGCAGTACCGGACTAGCGGTAAACAATGAGCAGTTCTTC. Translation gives CASSTGLAVNNEQFF.

DNA for the CDR3: TGTGCCAGTAGAGGTTTAGCGTCGGAGACCCAGTACTTC. This codes for CASRGLASETQYF. The chain recombines TRBV19 with TRBJ2-5; the D gene is possibly TRBD2 (5 bases). The germline V and J ends were trimmed by 6 bases and 5 bases, with 13 bases remaining between them. The length of the CDR3 is 13 residues. The germline gives CDR1 LNHDA, CDR2 SQIVND (reference sequence). Filled out from reference TRBV19 and TRBJ2-5, the complete variable domain reads DGGITQSPKYLFRKEGQNVTLSCEQNLNHDAMYWYRQDPGQGLRLIYYSQIVNDFQKGDIAEGYSVSREKKESFPLTVTSAQKNPTAFYLCASRGLASETQYFGPGTRLLVL.

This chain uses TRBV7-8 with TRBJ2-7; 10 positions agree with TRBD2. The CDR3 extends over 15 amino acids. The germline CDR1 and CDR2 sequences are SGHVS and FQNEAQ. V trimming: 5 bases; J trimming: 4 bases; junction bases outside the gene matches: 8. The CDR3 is CASSVGTSVIYEQYF. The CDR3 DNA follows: TGTGCCAGCAGCGTAGGGACTAGCGTTATTTACGAGCAGTACTTC.

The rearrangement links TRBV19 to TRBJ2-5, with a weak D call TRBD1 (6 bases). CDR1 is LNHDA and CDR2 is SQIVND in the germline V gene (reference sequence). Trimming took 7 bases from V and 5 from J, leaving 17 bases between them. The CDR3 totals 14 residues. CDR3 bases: TGTGCCAGTAATGGGGGCGCAGTTGCGGAGACCCAGTACTTC. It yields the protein CASNGGAVAETQYF.

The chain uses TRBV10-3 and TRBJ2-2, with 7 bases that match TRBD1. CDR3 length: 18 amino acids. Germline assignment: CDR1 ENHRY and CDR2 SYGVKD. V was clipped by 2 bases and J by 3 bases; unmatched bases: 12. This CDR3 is CAISERAGTATDTGELFF. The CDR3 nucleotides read TGTGCCATCAGTGAGAGGGCAGGGACAGCGACCGACACCGGGGAGCTGTTTTTT.

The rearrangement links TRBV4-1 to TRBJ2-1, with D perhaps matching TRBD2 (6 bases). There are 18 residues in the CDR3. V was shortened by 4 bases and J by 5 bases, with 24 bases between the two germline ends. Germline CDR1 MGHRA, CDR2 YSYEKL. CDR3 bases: TGCGCCAGCAGCCCCCTAATGCGGGACCCCCTCACTCACAATGAGCAGTTCTTC. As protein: CASSPLMRDPLTHNEQFF.

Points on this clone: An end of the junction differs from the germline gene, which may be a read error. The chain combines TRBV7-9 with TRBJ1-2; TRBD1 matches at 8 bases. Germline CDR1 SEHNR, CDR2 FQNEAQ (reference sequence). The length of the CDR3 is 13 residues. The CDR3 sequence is CASALDRGSRRSF. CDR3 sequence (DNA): TGTGCCAGCGCCCTAGACAGGGGCTCTAGACGTTCCTTC.

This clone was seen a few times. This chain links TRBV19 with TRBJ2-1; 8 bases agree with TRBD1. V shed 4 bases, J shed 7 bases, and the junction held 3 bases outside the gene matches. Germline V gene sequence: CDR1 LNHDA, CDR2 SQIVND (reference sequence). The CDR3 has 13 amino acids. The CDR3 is CASSKGQVNEQFF. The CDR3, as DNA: TGTGCCAGTAGTAAGGGACAGGTAAATGAGCAGTTCTTC.

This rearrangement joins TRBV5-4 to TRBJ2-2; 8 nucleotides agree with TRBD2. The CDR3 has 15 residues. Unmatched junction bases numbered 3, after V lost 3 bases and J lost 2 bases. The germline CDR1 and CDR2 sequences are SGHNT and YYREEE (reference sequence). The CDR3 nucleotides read TGTGCCAGCAGCTCGAGCGGGGGTAACACCGGGGAGCTGTTTTTT. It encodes CASSSSGGNTGELFF. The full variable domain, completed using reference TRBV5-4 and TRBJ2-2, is ETGVTQSPTHLIKTRGQQVTLRCSSQSGHNTVSWYQQALGQGPQFIFQYYREEENGRGNFPPRFSGLQFPNYSSELNVNALELDDSALYLCASSSSGGNTGELFFGEGSRLTVL.

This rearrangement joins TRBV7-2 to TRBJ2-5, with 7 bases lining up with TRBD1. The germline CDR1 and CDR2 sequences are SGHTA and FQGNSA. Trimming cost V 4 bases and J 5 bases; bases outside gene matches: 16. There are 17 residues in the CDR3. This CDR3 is CASSSPLGGQIMETQYF. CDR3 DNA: TGTGCCAGCAGCTCCCCTCTTGGGGGACAGATTATGGAGACCCAGTACTTC.

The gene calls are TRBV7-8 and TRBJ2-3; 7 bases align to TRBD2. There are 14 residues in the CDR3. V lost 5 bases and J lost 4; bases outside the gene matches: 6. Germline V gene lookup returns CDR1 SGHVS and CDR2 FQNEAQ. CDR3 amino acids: CASSPSGGADTQYF. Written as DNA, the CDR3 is TGTGCCAGCAGCCCTAGCGGTGGGGCAGATACGCAGTATTTT.